These T cell receptor beta chains were read from a single sample in a study of T cells in Graves' hyperthyroidism and ophthalmopathy. TCRdb itself ran the multiplex PCR reads through MiXCR, one entry per CDR3 protein. The table records over 650,000 distinct CDR3 sequences, 45% of them present only once. The sample was peripheral blood or thyroid tissue (not recorded which). The receptors derive from an adult man with Graves' disease, either hyperthyroidism or ophthalmopathy (not recorded which). The conserved cysteine and the conserved F or W are not part of the CDR3 here. A D gene is named only where the DNA matches it firmly.

D gene: -; J gene: TRBJ2-7; V gene: TRBV20-1; CDR3 protein: SASLPLSYEQY
D gene: -; J gene: TRBJ1-5; V gene: TRBV10-3; CDR3 protein: ASTPLSNQPQH
D gene: -; J gene: TRBJ1-1; V gene: TRBV7-3; CDR3 protein: ASSPDGGATEAF
D gene: TRBD1; J gene: TRBJ1-6; V gene: TRBV7-8; CDR3 protein: ANSRGTGNSPLH
D gene: -; J gene: TRBJ2-7; V gene: TRBV5-6; CDR3 protein: ASSLVGRQY
D gene: TRBD2; J gene: TRBJ2-2; V gene: TRBV7-9; CDR3 protein: ASRTSGGSSGELF
D gene: TRBD1; J gene: TRBJ1-1; V gene: TRBV7-9; CDR3 protein: ASSLEATGANTEAF
D gene: -; J gene: TRBJ1-6; V gene: TRBV5-1; CDR3 protein: ASSLAEGGSPLH
D gene: TRBD1; J gene: TRBJ2-7; V gene: TRBV20-1; CDR3 protein: SARERTGEQY
D gene: TRBD1; J gene: TRBJ1-2; V gene: TRBV24-1; CDR3 protein: ASSRSTGESGYT
D gene: -; J gene: TRBJ1-4; V gene: TRBV15; CDR3 protein: ATSRGQGTNEKLF
D gene: TRBD1; J gene: TRBJ1-5; V gene: TRBV19; CDR3 protein: ASSTGQGSNQPQH
D gene: -; J gene: TRBJ2-5; V gene: TRBV15; CDR3 protein: ATSSLGTETQY
D gene: -; J gene: TRBJ2-5; V gene: TRBV20-1; CDR3 protein: SARVNRARQETQY
D gene: -; J gene: TRBJ2-7; V gene: TRBV6-5; CDR3 protein: ANSSSSIDWDEQY
D gene: -; J gene: TRBJ1-6; V gene: TRBV10-3; CDR3 protein: AISPKGGADSPLH
D gene: TRBD2; J gene: TRBJ2-7; V gene: TRBV5-1; CDR3 protein: ASSLGLAGPTAYEQY
D gene: -; J gene: TRBJ2-7; V gene: TRBV14; CDR3 protein: ASSQGAGSGSYEQY
D gene: -; J gene: TRBJ1-4; V gene: TRBV20-1; CDR3 protein: SAREFGQGGRKLF
D gene: -; J gene: TRBJ2-7; V gene: TRBV29-1; CDR3 protein: SLAGTAYEQY
D gene: -; J gene: TRBJ1-1; V gene: TRBV7-9; CDR3 protein: ASSLEQGVSEAF
D gene: -; J gene: TRBJ1-1; V gene: TRBV19; CDR3 protein: ASSIAGSAEAF